The 6 T cell receptor beta chains reported below all come from one sample, sequenced in a study of shared clonotypes between healthy human individuals (dated by TCRdb to 2020 to 2021). Library preparation used the immunoSEQ multiplex PCR assay. TCRdb took over this immuneACCESS table, retaining in-frame rearrangements with V and J assigned. Such tables are incomplete; in checked studies, under half of the missing clones stem from an unresolved V gene, and the remainder is unexplained. Counted in this sample were about 1 million clones; roughly 75% of them appeared once. The ten largest clones add up to 1.5% of the sample. The material sequenced was memory CD4+ T cells sorted from blood. Taken with the paper, the label for cell subset or site translates to: CD45RA-negative fraction. These receptors all stem from a man aged 18 to 29 in good health.

The chain carries TRBV7-2 and TRBJ1-2; 8 nucleotides line up with TRBD1. Germline values: CDR1 SGHTA, CDR2 FQGNSA. The V and J ends lost 0 bases and 4 bases, in that order; junction bases with no gene match: 7. The CDR3 is 16 amino acids. The CDR3 DNA follows: TGTGCCAGCAGCTTAGCCGCAGGGGGCTCTGGCTATGGCTACACCTTC. This sequence encodes CASSLAAGGSGYGYTF.

The J gene is TRBJ1-3, the V gene TRBV6-5; 7 bases line up with TRBD1. Losses at the gene ends were 2 bases for V and 2 bases for J; bases not matched to a gene: 6. The germline V gene has CDR1 MNHEY and CDR2 SVGAGI. This CDR3 has 16 residues. The CDR3 is CASSYEPQGPGNTIYF. DNA of the CDR3: TGTGCCAGCAGTTACGAGCCACAGGGGCCTGGAAACACCATATATTTT.

The V call is TRBV30, the J call TRBJ1-4; TRBD1 aligns across 7 bases. This CDR3 has 13 residues. Germline CDR1 is GTSNPN and CDR2 is SVGIG (reference sequence). V shed 4 bases and J 7 bases; nucleotides not matched to a gene: 6. This CDR3 reads CAWTGGKGEKLFF. The CDR3 DNA reads TGTGCCTGGACAGGGGGAAAGGGTGAAAAACTGTTTTTT.

This clone has just a few counts. The chain joins TRBV10-3 to TRBJ1-5; no firm D call. The CDR3 contains 12 residues. V lost 10 bases and J lost 0, with 7 bases in between. The germline V gene has CDR1 ENHRY and CDR2 SYGVKD. The chain's CDR3 is CATGYSNQPQHF. The CDR3 DNA follows: TGTGCCACCGGGTATAGCAATCAGCCCCAGCATTTT.

This chain joins TRBV18 and TRBJ1-2; 9 bases match TRBD1. J lost 7 bases, V lost 3 bases, and 6 bases had no gene match. The CDR3 is 14 amino acids. The germline V gene encodes CDR1 KGHSH and CDR2 LQKENI. The chain's CDR3 is CASSPSTGGSGYTF. As DNA, the CDR3 is TGTGCCAGCTCACCCTCAACAGGGGGCAGTGGCTACACCTTC.

The chain recombines TRBV27 with TRBJ1-5; D gene uncertain. The CDR3 contains 15 residues. Per germline, CDR1 MNHEY and CDR2 SMNVEV (reference sequence). V lost 4 bases and J lost 3, with 13 bases in between. CDR3 coding DNA: TGTGCCAGCAGTTCCGTTGCCGGGATCAATCAGCCCCAGCATTTT. Translation: CASSSVAGINQPQHF.